The 29 T cell receptor beta chains below come from one sample, sequenced in a study of T cells expressing NK-cell markers. TCRdb reprocessed the 5' RACE reads; each CDR3 protein has one entry and no DNA is given. The sample includes about 140,000 distinct CDR3 sequences. The sample consisted of blood T cells: a sorted CD56 or NKG2C T cell subset, CD4+ or CD8+ T cells, or bulk PBMC T cells (not recorded which). Receptors originate from a man aged 18 to 29 in good health.

The chain uses TRBV4-1 and TRBJ2-1; the TCRdb D gene call, TRBD2, has no DNA to confirm it. The CDR3 extends over 15 amino acids. CDR1 MGHRA and CDR2 YSYEKL come from the germline V gene. The CDR3 spells CASSLLAWVDNEQFF.

The gene calls are TRBV20-1 and TRBJ2-5. From germline, CDR1 is DFQATT and CDR2 SNEGSKA (reference sequence). The CDR3 loop spans 14 amino acids. The CDR3 sequence: CSARDYPAQETQYF.

This chain joins TRBV5-5 and TRBJ2-1; TCRdb's D gene call, TRBD2, goes unchecked for lack of DNA. From germline, CDR1 is SGHKS and CDR2 YYEKEE (reference sequence). The CDR3 spans 17 residues. CDR3 amino acids: CASSLTLAGGFVYEQFF. The entire variable domain, with the rest obtained from reference TRBV5-5 and TRBJ2-1, is as follows: DAGVTQSPTHLIKTRGQQVTLRCSPISGHKSVSWYQQVLGQGPQFIFQYYEKEERGRGNFPDRFSARQFPNYSSELNVNALLLGDSALYLCASSLTLAGGFVYEQFFGPGTRLTVL.

The V gene is TRBV27, the J gene TRBJ1-1; there is no DNA to check the TCRdb D call of TRBD1. This CDR3 spans 13 amino acids. CDR1 is MNHEY and CDR2 is SMNVEV in the germline V gene (reference sequence). CDR3 loop: CASRVGRNTEAFF.

The chain is built from TRBV23-1 and TRBJ2-2; absent DNA, TCRdb's TRBD2 call cannot be checked. TRBV23-1 is noted as an ORF with a role that remains uncertain. This CDR3 has 16 amino acids. CDR3 in amino acids: CASRGTSGRYTGELFF.

CDR3 loop: CASSGGTSGGNEQFF. V gene TRBV5-1 combines with J gene TRBJ2-1; the TRBD2 assignment by TCRdb is unverifiable without DNA. CDR1 SGHRS and CDR2 YFSETQ come from the germline V gene. The CDR3 length is 15 residues.

V gene TRBV6-5 combines with J gene TRBJ2-1; TCRdb proposes TRBD1, but this gene call is untestable without DNA. The germline gives CDR1 MNHEY, CDR2 SVGAGI. The CDR3 length is 11 residues. The CDR3 reads CASSGNDEQFF.

The rearrangement uses TRBV4-3 and TRBJ2-1; TCRdb's D call of TRBD2 is untestable without DNA. The CDR3 runs to 16 residues. The germline gives CDR1 LGHNA, CDR2 YSLEER. CDR3 loop: CASSQDLTSGNNEQFF.

The rearrangement uses TRBV15 and TRBJ2-2; TCRdb's assignment of TRBD2 cannot be checked, as there is no DNA. This CDR3 comprises 16 residues. Germline CDR1 reads LNHNV; CDR2 reads YYDKDF (reference sequence). CDR3 sequence: CATSREGLDYTGELFF.

The chain is built from TRBV29-1 and TRBJ2-2; absent DNA, TCRdb's TRBD2 call cannot be checked. This CDR3 is built from 15 residues. Germline V lookup: CDR1 SQVTM, CDR2 ANQGSEA. The CDR3 spells CSVALAGGHTGELFF.

The chain carries TRBV4-2 and TRBJ2-3; as DNA is missing, the TRBD2 call by TCRdb cannot be tested. CDR3 length: 17 amino acids. The germline gives CDR1 LGHNA, CDR2 YNFKEQ. The CDR3 here is CASSQEVAGVFADTQYF.

CDR3 protein: CASSFWTGGARGYGYTF. This chain links TRBV28 with TRBJ1-2; absent DNA, TCRdb's TRBD1 call cannot be checked. Looked up from germline, CDR1 is MDHEN and CDR2 is SYDVKM. The CDR3 is made up of 17 amino acids.

This chain links TRBV30 with TRBJ2-1. This CDR3 has 12 amino acids. Germline V gives CDR1 GTSNPN, CDR2 SVGIG (reference sequence). The CDR3 spells CAWSVRNDEQFF.

The chain couples TRBV13 to TRBJ2-2. This CDR3 is built from 13 residues. Germline assignment: CDR1 PRHDT and CDR2 FYEKMQ (reference sequence). The CDR3 protein is CASSHGGAGELFF.

J is TRBJ2-1 and V is TRBV3-1. The CDR3 loop spans 16 amino acids. Germline V gene sequence: CDR1 LGHDT, CDR2 YNNKEL (reference sequence). CDR3 protein: CASSNLIGQPYNEQFF.

The CDR3 region is CAWSGVSGYQPQHF. This chain joins TRBV30 and TRBJ1-5; the TCRdb call, TRBD1, lacks DNA for checking. There are 14 residues in the CDR3. Germline CDR1 and CDR2: GTSNPN and SVGIG (reference sequence).

This sequence joins TRBV6-5 and TRBJ2-5; TCRdb's D call of TRBD1 is untestable without DNA. The CDR3 has 15 amino acids. CDR1 MNHEY and CDR2 SVGAGI come from the germline V gene. The CDR3 protein is CASSYTQGAGETQYF.

The chain links TRBV4-1 to TRBJ2-5. This CDR3 region has 15 residues. CDR1 and CDR2 from the germline V gene are MGHRA and YSYEKL. CDR3 sequence reads: CASSQVIGVGETQYF.

J is TRBJ2-3 and V is TRBV7-2. In germline, CDR1 is SGHTA, CDR2 FQGNSA. The CDR3 loop spans 16 amino acids. The CDR3 sequence: CASNEVGINSADTQYF.

The chain joins TRBV27 to TRBJ1-5. The CDR3 length is 14 residues. The germline V gene encodes CDR1 MNHEY and CDR2 SMNVEV (reference sequence). This chain's CDR3 is CASRSLGSNQPQHF.

V usage is TRBV20-1 and J usage is TRBJ2-7. CDR1 is DFQATT and CDR2 is SNEGSKA in the germline V gene (reference sequence). The CDR3 totals 13 residues. CDR3 loop: CSGQRQRLYEQYF.

V usage is TRBV3-1 and J usage is TRBJ2-3; the TCRdb D gene call, TRBD2, has no DNA to confirm it. The germline V gene encodes CDR1 LGHDT and CDR2 YNNKEL (reference sequence). The CDR3 consists of 16 residues. CDR3 in amino acids: CASSPTSSRWWNTQYF.

J is TRBJ2-3 and V is TRBV5-1; TCRdb designates TRBD2, a call that cannot be tested without DNA. This CDR3 spans 19 amino acids. Germline lookup yields CDR1 SGHRS and CDR2 YFSETQ. CDR3 loop: CASSPYDVFQGSSEDTQYF.

The genes are TRBV11-2 and TRBJ2-5; TCRdb picks TRBD2, but there is no DNA to check that call. This CDR3 comprises 16 residues. The germline gives CDR1 SGHAT, CDR2 FQNNGV. The CDR3 loop is CASSLDASGRQETQYF. The full variable domain, with the rest looked up from reference TRBV11-2 and TRBJ2-5, is EAGVAQSPRYKIIEKRQSVAFWCNPISGHATLYWYQQILGQGPKLLIQFQNNGVVDDSQLPKDRFSAERLKGVDSTLKIQPAKLEDSAVYLCASSLDASGRQETQYFGPGTRLLVL.

This chain uses TRBV3-1 with TRBJ2-1; checking the TCRdb D call of TRBD2 is not possible without DNA. The CDR3 covers 16 residues. The germline V gene encodes CDR1 LGHDT and CDR2 YNNKEL (reference sequence). The CDR3 sequence: CASSQGLAGVYNEQFF.

The chain is built from TRBV7-2 and TRBJ2-2; TCRdb names TRBD2, which stays unverified in the absence of DNA. Germline-derived CDR1 and CDR2 are SGHTA and FQGNSA. The CDR3 has 18 residues. The CDR3 sequence: CASSLARWGLANTGELFF.

The chain carries TRBV6-2 or TRBV6-3 and TRBJ2-7. This CDR3 has 14 amino acids. Germline CDR1 and CDR2: MNHEY and SVGEGT. The CDR3 loop is CASSPDEWRDEQYF.

This chain links TRBV10-1 with TRBJ2-1; the TRBD1 assignment by TCRdb is unverifiable without DNA. Per the germline V gene, CDR1 is WNHNN and CDR2 is SYGVQD (reference sequence). CDR3 size: 16 residues. Here the CDR3 reads CASSDETGGFGNEQFF.

The rearrangement joins TRBV19 to TRBJ2-1; the TRBD2 assignment by TCRdb is unverifiable without DNA. The CDR3 runs to 11 residues. Germline V gene sequence: CDR1 LNHDA, CDR2 SQIVND (reference sequence). CDR3 amino acids: CASGPISEQFF. Supplemented by reference TRBV19 and TRBJ2-1, the full variable domain reads DGGITQSPKYLFRKEGQNVTLSCEQNLNHDAMYWYRQDPGQGLRLIYYSQIVNDFQKGDIAEGYSVSREKKESFPLTVTSAQKNPTAFYLCASGPISEQFFGPGTRLTVL.